Shown below are 4 T cell receptor beta chains from a single sample sequenced in a study of identical twins (dated by TCRdb to about 2016). Library construction relied on 5' RACE. The sequencing machine was an Illumina HiSeq 2000. The public reads were quality trimmed at Q25 with fastp and then assembled into clones with MiXCR by TCRdb, keeping productive beta chains. Every CDR3 protein is listed once, alongside the most common genes and DNA of its rows. Recorded for this sample are 450,000 to 600,000 distinct CDR3 sequences; 20% to 25% of them occurred a single time. The leading ten clones occupy roughly 0.5% of the sample. The same data also contributed to another study, on yellow fever vaccine responses in identical twins.

The sequenced sample was CD4+ T cells sorted from blood. Receptor source: a woman aged 18-29 years in good health.

The V call is TRBV18, the J call TRBJ2-3; TRBD1 matches 11 bases. The CDR3 totals 16 residues. Per the germline V gene, CDR1 is KGHSH and CDR2 is LQKENI. V trimming: 4 bases; J trimming: 2 bases; junction bases outside the gene matches: 5. CDR3 protein: CASSQGQGANTDTQYF. CDR3 coding DNA: TGTGCCAGCTCACAAGGACAGGGGGCGAACACAGATACGCAGTATTTT.

This clonotype was seen a handful of times. The J gene is TRBJ2-7, the V gene TRBV18; tentative D call: TRBD2 (5 bases). V was cut by 1 base and J by 7 bases, with 14 bases left in between. This CDR3 comprises 14 residues. Germline loops: CDR1 KGHSH, CDR2 LQKENI. The CDR3 region is CASSPRGLPGEQYV. The CDR3 DNA is TGTGCCAGCTCACCACGTGGGCTGCCGGGAGAGCAGTACGTC.

V and J are TRBV11-2 and TRBJ2-7; TRBD1 aligns across 9 bases. The germline V gene encodes CDR1 SGHAT and CDR2 FQNNGV. The CDR3 is made up of 14 amino acids. The trim removed 10 bases at V and 4 bases at J, leaving 11 bases unmatched. CDR3 residues: CATLPGQGHYEQYV. DNA of the CDR3: TGTGCCACCTTACCGGGACAGGGCCATTACGAGCAGTACGTC.

This clonotype showed up just a few times. The V call is TRBV12-3 or TRBV12-4, the J call TRBJ1-2; a possible D gene is TRBD1 (6 bases). Deletions cut 8 bases from V and 4 bases from J, with 14 bases between. This CDR3 region has 13 residues. CDR3 sequence (DNA): TGTGCCAGCGAACGGGGGGCAGGCTATGGCTACACCTTC. Encoded protein: CASERGAGYGYTF.